This T cell receptor beta chain was obtained from a study of T cell changes during pregnancy in multiple sclerosis. The CDR3 loop spans 16 amino acids. Sequencing used immunoSEQ multiplex PCR; TCRdb keeps in-frame clones, though not all of them. The data hold tens of thousands of clones, with approximately 91% observed a single time. V and J are TRBV21-1 and TRBJ2-4; the table assigns TRBD1, which was not confirmed against the DNA. TRBV21-1 is annotated as a pseudogene. The receptor's source is a female donor with multiple sclerosis, enrolled in a pregnancy study. Material: CD4+ T cells from peripheral blood mononuclear cells, obtained in the third trimester of pregnancy. DNA of the CDR3: TGTGCCAGCAGCAAAGTAGGGGGTGTAGCCAAAAACATTCAGTACTTC. It specifies CASSKVGGVAKNIQYF.